A selection of T cell receptor beta chains follows, all from one sample in a study of response to subunit inactivated influenza vaccine. TCRdb analysed the RT-PCR reads with MiXCR anew, one entry per CDR3 protein. The table lists about 520,000 distinct CDR3 sequences, about 10% of them singletons. This material consisted of PBMCs from blood, taken 45 days after vaccination. The source is a man in his fifties who received an inactivated influenza vaccine. Each CDR3 is given with its conserved first and last residue. A D gene is named only where the DNA matches it firmly. Part of the rows lack a size; the others show once, few, many or a class for expanded clones.

d_gene: TRBD2; abundance: many; j_gene: TRBJ2-3; v_gene: TRBV3-1; CDR3aa: CASSHGGGAISTDTQYF; CDR3nt: TGTGCCAGCAGCCACGGCGGGGGAGCGATTTCGACAGATACGCAGTATTTT
d_gene: -; abundance: many; j_gene: TRBJ2-3; v_gene: TRBV15; CDR3aa: CATSSVSGDTQYF; CDR3nt: TGTGCCACCAGCAGCGTCTCGGGTGATACGCAGTATTTT
d_gene: -; abundance: few; j_gene: TRBJ2-7; v_gene: TRBV2; CDR3aa: CASSDYLYEQYF; CDR3nt: TGTGCCAGCAGTGATTACCTCTACGAGCAGTACTTC
d_gene: TRBD1; abundance: -; j_gene: TRBJ2-3; v_gene: TRBV20-1; CDR3aa: CSAKKTGGPDTQYF; CDR3nt: TGCAGTGCTAAAAAGACAGGGGGCCCAGATACGCAGTATTTT
d_gene: -; abundance: few; j_gene: TRBJ2-7; v_gene: TRBV12-3/TRBV12-4; CDR3aa: CASSFSAGRGEQYF; CDR3nt: TGTGCCAGCAGTTTCTCCGCGGGTCGGGGCGAGCAGTACTTC
d_gene: TRBD1; abundance: many; j_gene: TRBJ1-5; v_gene: TRBV11-2; CDR3aa: CASSLSRTGNPQHF; CDR3nt: TGTGCCAGCAGCTTATCAAGGACAGGGAATCCCCAGCATTTT
d_gene: TRBD2; abundance: -; j_gene: TRBJ2-3; v_gene: TRBV20-1; CDR3aa: CSASGLAGVTDTQYF; CDR3nt: TGCAGTGCTAGCGGACTAGCGGGGGTCACAGATACGCAGTATTTT
d_gene: -; abundance: -; j_gene: TRBJ2-7; v_gene: TRBV7-2; CDR3aa: CASSLVVSVHYEQYF; CDR3nt: TGTGCCAGCAGCTTAGTGGTCAGCGTACACTACGAGCAGTACTTC
d_gene: -; abundance: many; j_gene: TRBJ1-1; v_gene: TRBV7-9; CDR3aa: CASIYPSAEAFF; CDR3nt: TGTGCCAGCATCTACCCATCGGCTGAAGCTTTCTTT
d_gene: -; abundance: many; j_gene: TRBJ2-7; v_gene: TRBV12-3/TRBV12-4; CDR3aa: CASSPAPNEQYF; CDR3nt: TGTGCCAGCAGCCCGGCCCCAAACGAGCAGTACTTC
d_gene: TRBD2; abundance: -; j_gene: TRBJ2-6; v_gene: TRBV4-3; CDR3aa: CASSQGGSSGANVLTF; CDR3nt: TGCGCCAGCAGCCAGGGCGGGAGCTCTGGGGCCAACGTCCTGACTTTC
d_gene: -; abundance: few; j_gene: TRBJ2-1; v_gene: TRBV6-2/TRBV6-3; CDR3aa: CASSLRSNEQFF; CDR3nt: TGTGCCAGCAGTCTCCGATCGAATGAGCAGTTCTTC
d_gene: -; abundance: few; j_gene: TRBJ2-3; v_gene: TRBV24-1; CDR3aa: CATASRGDTQYF; CDR3nt: TGTGCCACCGCTTCGCGAGGAGATACGCAGTATTTT
d_gene: -; abundance: few; j_gene: TRBJ2-5; v_gene: TRBV6-5; CDR3aa: CASSYRTAQETQYF; CDR3nt: TGTGCCAGCAGTTACAGGACAGCCCAAGAGACCCAGTACTTC
d_gene: -; abundance: -; j_gene: TRBJ2-3; v_gene: TRBV3-1; CDR3aa: CASTLSGLSTDTQYF; CDR3nt: TGTGCCAGCACCCTTTCCGGACTGAGCACAGATACGCAGTATTTT
d_gene: -; abundance: -; j_gene: TRBJ2-4; v_gene: TRBV7-9; CDR3aa: CASSSRQAPGDIQYF; CDR3nt: TGTGCCAGCAGCTCACGACAGGCCCCGGGGGACATTCAGTACTTC
d_gene: TRBD2; abundance: few; j_gene: TRBJ2-1; v_gene: TRBV5-1; CDR3aa: CASSGTSGRFGQFF; CDR3nt: TGCGCCAGCAGTGGGACTAGCGGGAGATTCGGGCAGTTCTTC
d_gene: -; abundance: few; j_gene: TRBJ2-1; v_gene: TRBV20-1; CDR3aa: CCARDPTGAASYNEQFF; CDR3nt: TGCTGTGCTAGAGATCCAACGGGAGCGGCGTCCTACAATGAGCAGTTCTTC
d_gene: -; abundance: many; j_gene: TRBJ1-5; v_gene: TRBV6-2/TRBV6-3; CDR3aa: CASSYRDRTYSNQPQHF; CDR3nt: TGTGCCAGCAGTTACCGGGACCGTACCTATAGCAATCAGCCCCAGCATTTT
d_gene: -; abundance: -; j_gene: TRBJ2-1; v_gene: TRBV10-1; CDR3aa: CASSDSRFEQFF; CDR3nt: TGCGCCAGCAGTGATTCCCGCTTTGAGCAGTTCTTC
d_gene: -; abundance: -; j_gene: TRBJ1-2; v_gene: TRBV12-3/TRBV12-4; CDR3aa: CASSEGTVYGYTF; CDR3nt: TGTGCCAGCAGTGAAGGGACGGTCTATGGCTACACCTTC
d_gene: -; abundance: many; j_gene: TRBJ2-5; v_gene: TRBV20-1; CDR3aa: CSARSRGRETQYF; CDR3nt: TGCAGTGCTAGAAGCAGGGGACGTGAGACCCAGTACTTC
d_gene: TRBD2; abundance: -; j_gene: TRBJ2-1; v_gene: TRBV20-1; CDR3aa: CSAATSVVYNEQFF; CDR3nt: TGCAGTGCTGCGACTAGCGTGGTTTACAATGAGCAGTTCTTC
d_gene: TRBD1; abundance: -; j_gene: TRBJ2-7; v_gene: TRBV29-1; CDR3aa: CSVGTGFNEQYF; CDR3nt: TGCAGCGTCGGGACAGGGTTCAACGAGCAGTACTTC
d_gene: TRBD1; abundance: many; j_gene: TRBJ2-3; v_gene: TRBV20-1; CDR3aa: CSARGGTGGYDTQYF; CDR3nt: TGCAGTGCTAGAGGGGGGACAGGGGGATATGATACGCAGTATTTT
d_gene: -; abundance: -; j_gene: TRBJ2-7; v_gene: TRBV28; CDR3aa: CASSLWRAYEQYF; CDR3nt: TGTGCCAGCAGTTTATGGCGGGCCTACGAGCAGTACTTC
d_gene: TRBD2; abundance: many; j_gene: TRBJ2-2; v_gene: TRBV12-3/TRBV12-4; CDR3aa: CASRRGGNTGELFF; CDR3nt: TGTGCCAGCAGGCGGGGGGGGAACACCGGGGAGCTGTTTTTT
d_gene: TRBD2; abundance: many; j_gene: TRBJ2-7; v_gene: TRBV10-3; CDR3aa: CAISEQGLAGGYEQYF; CDR3nt: TGTGCCATCAGTGAACAGGGACTAGCGGGGGGCTACGAGCAGTACTTC
d_gene: -; abundance: few; j_gene: TRBJ2-3; v_gene: TRBV29-1; CDR3aa: CSVEDITDTQYF; CDR3nt: TGCAGCGTAGAGGACATCACAGATACGCAGTATTTT
d_gene: -; abundance: few; j_gene: TRBJ2-7; v_gene: TRBV20-1; CDR3aa: CSARDLALDEQYF; CDR3nt: TGCAGTGCTAGAGATCTCGCCCTAGACGAGCAGTACTTC
d_gene: -; abundance: many; j_gene: TRBJ2-2; v_gene: TRBV12-3/TRBV12-4; CDR3aa: CASSLYGSSGELFF; CDR3nt: TGTGCCAGCAGTTTATACGGGAGTAGCGGGGAGCTGTTTTTT
d_gene: TRBD2; abundance: few; j_gene: TRBJ2-5; v_gene: TRBV14; CDR3aa: CASSLLTSGAPTQYF; CDR3nt: TGTGCCAGCAGCCTCCTGACTAGCGGGGCCCCCACCCAGTACTTC
d_gene: -; abundance: -; j_gene: TRBJ2-2; v_gene: TRBV5-1; CDR3aa: CASRREAITGELFF; CDR3nt: TGCGCCAGCAGACGCGAGGCTATCACCGGGGAGCTGTTTTTT
d_gene: TRBD1; abundance: -; j_gene: TRBJ2-7; v_gene: TRBV6-2/TRBV6-3; CDR3aa: CASSYLGQGPIYEQYF; CDR3nt: TGTGCCAGCAGTTACCTCGGACAGGGCCCGATCTACGAGCAGTACTTC
d_gene: TRBD1; abundance: -; j_gene: TRBJ2-1; v_gene: TRBV12-3/TRBV12-4; CDR3aa: CASRYTGTGNNEQFF; CDR3nt: TGTGCCAGCAGGTATACGGGGACAGGGAACAATGAGCAGTTCTTC
d_gene: -; abundance: many; j_gene: TRBJ2-5; v_gene: TRBV29-1; CDR3aa: CSVDVGLEETQYF; CDR3nt: TGCAGCGTTGATGTTGGGCTAGAAGAGACCCAGTACTTC
d_gene: -; abundance: -; j_gene: TRBJ2-2; v_gene: TRBV6-2/TRBV6-3; CDR3aa: CASSLHGLGELFF; CDR3nt: TGTGCCAGCAGTTTGCATGGGTTAGGGGAGCTGTTTTTT
d_gene: -; abundance: many; j_gene: TRBJ1-6; v_gene: TRBV4-3; CDR3aa: CASSQEYSAAGSSPLHF; CDR3nt: TGCGCCAGCAGCCAAGAGTACTCAGCGGCAGGGAGCTCACCCCTCCACTTT
d_gene: -; abundance: -; j_gene: TRBJ2-3; v_gene: TRBV11-3; CDR3aa: CASSLHRGFDTQYF; CDR3nt: TGTGCCAGCAGCTTACATAGAGGGTTTGATACGCAGTATTTT
d_gene: -; abundance: few; j_gene: TRBJ1-1; v_gene: TRBV10-3; CDR3aa: CAISESARAGHTEAFF; CDR3nt: TGTGCCATCAGTGAATCAGCGAGGGCAGGTCACACTGAAGCTTTCTTT
d_gene: -; abundance: -; j_gene: TRBJ1-2; v_gene: TRBV12-3/TRBV12-4; CDR3aa: CASRPGPGRGGYTF; CDR3nt: TGTGCCAGCAGGCCGGGACCTGGGCGAGGGGGCTACACCTTC
d_gene: -; abundance: few; j_gene: TRBJ2-7; v_gene: TRBV3-1; CDR3aa: CASSPGTTWAYEQYF; CDR3nt: TGTGCCAGCAGCCCGGGAACGACTTGGGCCTACGAGCAGTACTTC
d_gene: TRBD1; abundance: -; j_gene: TRBJ2-2; v_gene: TRBV6-1; CDR3aa: CASSPWTGRSTGELFF; CDR3nt: TGTGCCAGCAGTCCGTGGACAGGGAGGTCCACCGGGGAGCTGTTTTTT
d_gene: TRBD2; abundance: few; j_gene: TRBJ2-2; v_gene: TRBV11-2; CDR3aa: CASSSSGLAGSKGTGELFF; CDR3nt: TGTGCCAGCAGCTCTTCAGGACTAGCGGGATCCAAAGGGACCGGGGAGCTGTTTTTT
d_gene: TRBD1; abundance: many; j_gene: TRBJ2-3; v_gene: TRBV12-3/TRBV12-4; CDR3aa: CASSLQGAADTQYF; CDR3nt: TGTGCCAGCAGTCTGCAGGGGGCGGCAGATACGCAGTATTTT
d_gene: -; abundance: few; j_gene: TRBJ1-2; v_gene: TRBV6-5; CDR3aa: CASSYSAPKPTHYGYTF; CDR3nt: TGTGCCAGCAGTTACTCGGCGCCGAAGCCCACACACTATGGCTACACCTTC
d_gene: -; abundance: few; j_gene: TRBJ2-5; v_gene: TRBV12-3/TRBV12-4; CDR3aa: CASSFSYEETQYF; CDR3nt: TGTGCCAGCAGTTTTAGCTACGAAGAGACCCAGTACTTC
d_gene: -; abundance: few; j_gene: TRBJ1-2; v_gene: TRBV4-2; CDR3aa: CASSLAGTNQGGYTF; CDR3nt: TGTGCCAGCAGCCTAGCCGGGACCAACCAAGGGGGCTACACCTTC
d_gene: -; abundance: many; j_gene: TRBJ1-1; v_gene: TRBV7-9; CDR3aa: CASSLGANEAFF; CDR3nt: TGTGCCAGCAGTTTGGGGGCAAATGAAGCTTTCTTT
d_gene: -; abundance: -; j_gene: TRBJ2-6; v_gene: TRBV29-1; CDR3aa: CSVGAVSGANVLTF; CDR3nt: TGCAGCGTCGGGGCGGTCTCTGGGGCCAACGTCCTGACTTTC
d_gene: -; abundance: few; j_gene: TRBJ2-7; v_gene: TRBV5-1; CDR3aa: CASSPYTESEQYF; CDR3nt: TGCGCCAGCAGCCCTTATACAGAGAGCGAGCAGTACTTC
d_gene: -; abundance: -; j_gene: TRBJ1-2; v_gene: TRBV5-1; CDR3aa: CASSGGPDRRGSGYTF; CDR3nt: TGCGCCAGCAGCGGCGGGCCCGACAGGAGAGGCAGTGGCTACACCTTC
d_gene: TRBD1; abundance: few; j_gene: TRBJ2-7; v_gene: TRBV12-3/TRBV12-4; CDR3aa: CASSLEGTGHYEQYF; CDR3nt: TGTGCCAGCAGTTTAGAAGGGACAGGCCACTACGAGCAGTACTTC
d_gene: -; abundance: -; j_gene: TRBJ2-7; v_gene: TRBV11-1; CDR3aa: CASSLNFPQQYF; CDR3nt: TGTGCCAGCAGCTTAAATTTCCCCCAGCAGTACTTC
d_gene: TRBD1; abundance: few; j_gene: TRBJ1-2; v_gene: TRBV20-1; CDR3aa: CSARELRDRGANYGYTF; CDR3nt: TGCAGTGCTAGAGAATTGCGGGACAGGGGGGCCAACTATGGCTACACCTTC
d_gene: TRBD1; abundance: -; j_gene: TRBJ1-5; v_gene: TRBV20-1; CDR3aa: CSARGTGTGSTGQPQHF; CDR3nt: TGCAGTGCTAGAGGCACCGGGACAGGGAGTACGGGCCAGCCCCAGCATTTT
d_gene: TRBD1; abundance: many; j_gene: TRBJ1-4; v_gene: TRBV4-3; CDR3aa: CASSQGQGREKLFF; CDR3nt: TGCGCCAGCAGCCAAGGACAGGGAAGGGAAAAACTGTTTTTT